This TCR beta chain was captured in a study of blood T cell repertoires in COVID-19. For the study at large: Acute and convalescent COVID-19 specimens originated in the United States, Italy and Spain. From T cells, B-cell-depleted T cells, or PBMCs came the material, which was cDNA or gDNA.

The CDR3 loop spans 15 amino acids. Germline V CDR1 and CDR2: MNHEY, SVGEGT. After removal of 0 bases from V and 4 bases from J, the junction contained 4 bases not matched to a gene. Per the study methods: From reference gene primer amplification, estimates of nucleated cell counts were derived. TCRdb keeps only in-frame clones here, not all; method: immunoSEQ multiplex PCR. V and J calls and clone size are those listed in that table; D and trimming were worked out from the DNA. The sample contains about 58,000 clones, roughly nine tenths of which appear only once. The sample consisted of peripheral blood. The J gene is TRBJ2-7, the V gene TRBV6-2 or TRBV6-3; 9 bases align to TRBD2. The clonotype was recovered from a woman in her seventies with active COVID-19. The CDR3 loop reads CASSYSTTSGYEQYF. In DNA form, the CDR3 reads TGTGCCAGCAGTTACTCGACGACTAGCGGATACGAGCAGTACTTC.